This T cell receptor (beta chain) was obtained from a study of cytomegalovirus exposure and HLA in healthy donors. At the level of the study: Some 85 million unique TCRs, all from HLA-typed donors, were included in an early release of the data.

Turning to this clone: Its specificity is not known.

With 60 Vbeta and 13 Jbeta primers, the PCR was carried out. Assay used: immunoSEQ multiplex PCR; TCRdb lists only in-frame clones, some missing. The repertoire holds 160,000 or so clones, with less than 85% as singletons. This CDR3 is built from 14 residues. Germline V gives CDR1 GTSNPN, CDR2 SVGIG (reference sequence). Study-wide results and caveats: Researchers reported in a later analysis that a missense DCLRE1C variant was tied to TCR beta V- and J-gene trimming. Diagnosis of cytomegalovirus status made by the classifier reportedly showed high specificity and sensitivity.

Sequencing used PBMCs. This chain uses TRBV30 with TRBJ2-5; 9 bases are a match to TRBD1. The end of the DNA aligns better with TRBJ2-7, so the J call may be wrong. This sequence was found in a middle-aged man in good health and CMV-seronegative. DNA of the CDR3: TGTGCCTGGAGGCCCCGGGACAGGGCGACCGAGCAGTACTTC. Translated: CAWRPRDRATEQYF.